This T cell receptor beta chain was captured by sequencing in a study of tumour-infiltrating T cells in Burkitt lymphoma. Sequencing was performed with immunoSEQ multiplex PCR; in TCRdb, only in-frame clones are kept and a portion is missing. Among around 610 clones listed, roughly 92% were seen once. V was cut by 0 bases and J by 1 base, with 4 bases left in between. The germline CDR1 and CDR2 sequences are LGHNA and YNFKEQ. This CDR3 region has 14 residues. This clonotype was sampled from a human donor with diffuse large B-cell lymphoma. Sequencing was performed on tumor tissue. The chain links TRBV4-2 to TRBJ1-5; the D is unclear. DNA of the CDR3: TGTGCCAGCAGCCAAGAGCGGAGCAATCAGCCCCAGCATTTT. Its translation is CASSQERSNQPQHF.